Shown below are 10 T cell receptor beta chains from a single sample sequenced in a study of cytomegalovirus exposure and HLA in healthy donors. The primer mix had 60 Vbeta and 13 Jbeta primers. Profiled with immunoSEQ multiplex PCR; TCRdb holds only in-frame clones, not every one. The top ten hold 4.8% of the sample, which has approximately 180,000 clones, around four fifths seen once. Sequenced material: PBMCs. The receptors were sampled from a girl aged 5 to 17 in good health and CMV-seropositive.

This clone appeared a single time. The chain couples TRBV19 to TRBJ1-3; 7 bases map to TRBD1. CDR1 and CDR2 (germline): LNHDA, SQIVND (reference sequence). V gave up 5 bases and J gave up 0 bases; unmatched junction bases: 16. The CDR3 consists of 19 residues. The CDR3 loop reads CASSPFPFTGDGSGNTIYF. The CDR3 DNA reads as TGTGCCAGTAGTCCCTTTCCCTTTACAGGGGACGGCTCTGGAAACACCATATATTTT.

This chain joins TRBV7-9 and TRBJ1-1; 7 bases match TRBD1. CDR3 length: 13 amino acids. Trimming at V came to 8 bases and at J to 2 bases, leaving 5 bases not matched to a gene. Germline lookup yields CDR1 SEHNR and CDR2 FQNEAQ (reference sequence). The CDR3 sequence: CASPGDSNTEAFF. As DNA, the CDR3 is TGTGCCAGCCCTGGGGACAGTAACACTGAAGCTTTCTTT.

The chain recombines TRBV29-1 with TRBJ2-7; the match to TRBD1 covers 10 bases. CDR3 size: 14 residues. With 3 bases clipped from V and 5 bases from J, the junction kept 7 bases outside the gene matches. Germline loops: CDR1 SQVTM, CDR2 ANQGSEA. The CDR3 DNA reads TGCAGCGTTGACAAGACAGGGGGCTTTAACGAGCAGTACTTC. Amino acid sequence: CSVDKTGGFNEQYF.

The chain uses TRBV19 and TRBJ1-1; D is possibly TRBD1 (6 bases). Germline V CDR1 and CDR2: LNHDA, SQIVND (reference sequence). The V end lost 7 bases, the J end lost 10 bases, and 19 bases lay between the germline ends. This CDR3 contains 13 residues. The CDR3 spells CASNAQRGLGAFF. The DNA of the CDR3 is TGTGCCAGTAACGCTCAAAGGGGGTTAGGAGCTTTCTTT.

The CDR3 loop reads CASTSVEGGNTEAFF. The CDR3 DNA reads TGTGCCAGCACGTCGGTAGAGGGAGGGAACACTGAAGCTTTCTTT. The chain carries TRBV6-5 and TRBJ1-1; D is unclear. V was pared by 7 bases and J by 1 base, with 16 bases between. Germline values: CDR1 MNHEY, CDR2 SVGAGI. The CDR3 contains 15 residues.

This clone has a single count. V gene TRBV11-3 combines with J gene TRBJ2-5, with 7 nucleotides matching TRBD1. Germline values: CDR1 SGHNT, CDR2 YENEEA. The CDR3 runs to 15 residues. V lost 1 base and J lost 2; bases outside the gene matches: 4. CDR3 region: CASSLGPGQQETQYF. In nucleotides, the CDR3 is TGTGCCAGCAGCTTAGGACCGGGACAGCAAGAGACCCAGTACTTC.

This chain connects TRBV18 to TRBJ1-4; TRBD1 is a possible D gene (5 bases). The V and J ends lost 3 bases and 7 bases respectively, with 12 bases between them. The CDR3 totals 14 residues. The germline V gene has CDR1 KGHSH and CDR2 LQKENI. CDR3 DNA sequence: TGTGCCAGCTCACCTTGGGGCCCGTCTGAAAAACTGTTTTTT. Its translation: CASSPWGPSEKLFF.

The chain couples TRBV9 to TRBJ2-4, with D maybe TRBD1 (5 bases). Trimming took 0 bases from V and 5 from J, leaving 12 bases between them. The CDR3 is 15 residues long. Germline loops: CDR1 SGDLS, CDR2 YYNGEE. The CDR3: CASSVAREVQNIQYF. Written as DNA, the CDR3 is TGTGCCAGCAGCGTAGCCAGGGAAGTTCAAAACATTCAGTACTTC.

The gene calls are TRBV11-2 and TRBJ2-7; possibly TRBD2 for D (7 bases). V lost 5 bases and J lost 5, with 22 bases in between. The CDR3 spans 16 residues. The germline gives CDR1 SGHAT, CDR2 FQNNGV. The CDR3 DNA sequence: TGTGCCAGCAGCCCACACTCGGGGGGCCCGACAGACGAGCAGTACTTC. Its translation is CASSPHSGGPTDEQYF.

The CDR3 here is CASRTGQGAPNTEAFF. The DNA for the CDR3 is TGCGCCAGCAGGACGGGACAGGGGGCGCCTAACACTGAAGCTTTCTTT. The chain joins TRBV10-2 to TRBJ1-1; 12 bases match TRBD1. From germline, CDR1 is WSHSY and CDR2 SAAADI. The length of the CDR3 is 16 residues. V lost 6 bases to trimming and J lost 2 bases; unmatched junction nucleotides: 7.